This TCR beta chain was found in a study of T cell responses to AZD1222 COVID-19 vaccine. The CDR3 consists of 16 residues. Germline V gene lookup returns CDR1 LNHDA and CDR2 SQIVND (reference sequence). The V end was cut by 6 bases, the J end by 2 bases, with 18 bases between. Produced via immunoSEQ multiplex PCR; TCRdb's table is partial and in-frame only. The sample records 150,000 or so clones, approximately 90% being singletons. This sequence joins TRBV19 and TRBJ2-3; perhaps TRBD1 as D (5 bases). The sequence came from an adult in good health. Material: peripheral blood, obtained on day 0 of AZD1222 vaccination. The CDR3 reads CASSSLDSEITDTQYF. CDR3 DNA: TGTGCCAGTAGCAGCCTCGACAGTGAGATCACAGATACGCAGTATTTT.